This T cell receptor (beta chain) was sequenced during a study of T cell responses to AZD1222 COVID-19 vaccine. Study conclusions and caveats: No day 14 peak samples; only post-peak repertoires were characterized. Baseline serostatus was positive in only six AZD1222 recipients. Spike was spanned by vaccine-associated CD4 TCRs, with dominance at 160-218 and 743-854. White British people made up most donors, females outnumbered males, and clonal diversity was possibly underestimated.

Profiling relied on immunoSEQ multiplex PCR, and the TCRdb table lists in-frame clones only, not all of them. The sample contains around 99,000 clones, 80% to 95% of which appear only once. Regarding this clone: Its antigen is not known.

The J segment lost 3 bases and the V segment lost 3 bases, leaving 8 bases of the junction unmatched. The germline CDR1 and CDR2 sequences are LGHNA and YSLEER. The CDR3 spans 18 residues. This chain joins TRBV4-3 and TRBJ2-6; 10 bases line up with TRBD1. This TCR derives from an adult who received the AZD1222 COVID-19 vaccine. The sequencing here drew on peripheral blood, taken 28 days after the second AZD1222 dose. DNA for the CDR3: TGCGCCAGCAGCCAGGAGCGACAGGGGGCCGGTGGGGCCAACGTCCTGACTTTC. Amino acids: CASSQERQGAGGANVLTF.